This T cell receptor (beta chain) was documented in a study of graft-versus-host responses after intestinal transplantation. Study conclusions and caveats: GvH clones appeared in recipient marrow, some first in ileum or blood.

In its sample, this clone was seen a few times. What it binds is not known. Trimming shortened V by 10 bases and J by 3 bases, and 13 bases separated the two germline ends. Germline values: CDR1 ENHRY, CDR2 SYGVKD. The CDR3 covers 12 residues. Measured with immunoSEQ multiplex PCR; TCRdb has only the in-frame clones, and not every one. Among some 100,000 clones, 90% to 95% were seen once, and the ten largest hold about 1.1%. This TCR came from a human donor who was the organ donor for an intestinal transplant. The sample in question was unstimulated CD8+ T cells sorted from spleen or lymph node cells, obtained before transplant. This chain uses TRBV10-3 with TRBJ2-7; D perhaps matches TRBD1 (6 bases). CDR3 DNA: TGTGCCAGGGACATGGGATTCTACGAGCAGTACTTC. It is translated as CARDMGFYEQYF.